This T cell receptor (beta chain) was captured by sequencing in a study of response to subunit inactivated influenza vaccine. Study-level findings and limits: After each seasonal influenza vaccination, few new T cells are recruited, the authors suggested.

TCRdb fed the RT-PCR reads into MiXCR, producing one record per CDR3 protein. The sample yields under 550,000 distinct CDR3 sequences, approximately 6.9% seen once. This clonotype has ten or more counts. Its cognate antigen is unknown. The J segment lost 6 bases and the V segment lost 5 bases, leaving 6 bases of the junction unmatched. The CDR3 sequence is 14 residues long. This clonotype originated in a man aged 50 to 75 who received an inactivated influenza vaccine. The chain combines TRBV12-3 or TRBV12-4 with TRBJ2-4; 8 nucleotides align to TRBD2. The sample consisted of PBMCs from blood, taken about 23 months after vaccination. CDR3 amino acids: CASSTPGLGNIQYF. The CDR3 bases are TGTGCCAGCAGTACTCCGGGACTAGGAAACATTCAGTACTTC.